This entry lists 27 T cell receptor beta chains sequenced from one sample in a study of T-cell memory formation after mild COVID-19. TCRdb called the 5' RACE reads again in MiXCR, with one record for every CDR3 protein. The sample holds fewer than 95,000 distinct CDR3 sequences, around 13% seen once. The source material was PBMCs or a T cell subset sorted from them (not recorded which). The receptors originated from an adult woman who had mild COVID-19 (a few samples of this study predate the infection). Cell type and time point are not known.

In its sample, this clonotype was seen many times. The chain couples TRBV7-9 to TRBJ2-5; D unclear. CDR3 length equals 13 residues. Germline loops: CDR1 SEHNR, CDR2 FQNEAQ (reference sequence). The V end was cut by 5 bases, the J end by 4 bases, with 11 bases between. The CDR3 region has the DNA TGTGCCAGCAGCCCCTCCCCCAGAGAGACCCAGTACTTC. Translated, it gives CASSPSPRETQYF.

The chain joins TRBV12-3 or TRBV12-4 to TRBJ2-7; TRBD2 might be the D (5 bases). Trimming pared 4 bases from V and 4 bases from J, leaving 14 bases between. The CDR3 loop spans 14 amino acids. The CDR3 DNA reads TGTGCCAGCAGTTCATCGTGGACTCCTTACGAGCAGTACTTC. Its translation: CASSSSWTPYEQYF.

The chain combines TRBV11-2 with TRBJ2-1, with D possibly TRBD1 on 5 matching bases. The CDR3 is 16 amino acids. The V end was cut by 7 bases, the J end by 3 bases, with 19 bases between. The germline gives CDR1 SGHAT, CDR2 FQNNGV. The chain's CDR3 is CASTLFGATNYNEQFF. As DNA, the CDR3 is TGTGCCAGCACCCTCTTTGGGGCCACCAACTACAATGAGCAGTTCTTC.

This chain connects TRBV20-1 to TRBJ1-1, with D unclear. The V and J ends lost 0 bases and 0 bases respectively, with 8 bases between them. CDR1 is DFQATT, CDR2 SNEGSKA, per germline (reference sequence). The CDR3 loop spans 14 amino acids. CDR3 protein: CSARDVHLNTEAFF. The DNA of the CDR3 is TGCAGTGCTAGAGATGTGCATCTGAACACTGAAGCTTTCTTT.

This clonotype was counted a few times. The CDR3 DNA reads as TGCGCCAGCAGCCCGGGACTAGACACCGGGGAGCTGTTTTTT. Translation: CASSPGLDTGELFF. The rearrangement links TRBV5-1 to TRBJ2-2; 8 nucleotides match TRBD2. Trimming cost V 4 bases and J 3 bases; bases outside gene matches: 2. The length of the CDR3 is 14 residues. The germline CDR1 and CDR2 sequences are SGHRS and YFSETQ.

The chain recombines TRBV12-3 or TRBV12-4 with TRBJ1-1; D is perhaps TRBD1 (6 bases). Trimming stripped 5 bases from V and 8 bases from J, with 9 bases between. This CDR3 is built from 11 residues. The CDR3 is CASSTTGEAFF. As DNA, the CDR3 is TGTGCCAGCAGTACAACAGGGGAAGCTTTCTTT.

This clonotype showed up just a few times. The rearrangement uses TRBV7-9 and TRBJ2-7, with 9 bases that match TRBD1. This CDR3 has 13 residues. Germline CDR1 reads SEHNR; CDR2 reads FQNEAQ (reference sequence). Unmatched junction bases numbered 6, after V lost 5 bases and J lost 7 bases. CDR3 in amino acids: CASSKGQGQEQYF. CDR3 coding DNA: TGTGCCAGCAGCAAAGGACAGGGGCAAGAGCAGTACTTC.

This chain's CDR3 is CASSVGGEETQYF. DNA for the CDR3: TGTGCCAGCAGCGTAGGTGGAGAAGAGACCCAGTACTTC. The chain employs TRBV9 and TRBJ2-5; D is uncertain. Germline CDR1 reads SGDLS; CDR2 reads YYNGEE. CDR3 length equals 13 residues. V shed 0 bases and J shed 3 bases, with 6 bases lying between them.

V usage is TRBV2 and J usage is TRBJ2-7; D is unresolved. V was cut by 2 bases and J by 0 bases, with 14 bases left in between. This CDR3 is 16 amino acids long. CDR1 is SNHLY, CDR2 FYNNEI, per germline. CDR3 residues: CASSEWAGMSSYEQYF. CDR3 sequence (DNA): TGTGCCAGCAGTGAATGGGCTGGTATGAGCTCCTACGAGCAGTACTTC. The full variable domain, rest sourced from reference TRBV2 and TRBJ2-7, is EPEVTQTPSHQVTQMGQEVILRCVPISNHLYFYWYRQILGQKVEFLVSFYNNEISEKSEIFDDQFSVERPDGSNFTLKIRSTKLEDSAMYFCASSEWAGMSSYEQYFGPGTRLTVT.

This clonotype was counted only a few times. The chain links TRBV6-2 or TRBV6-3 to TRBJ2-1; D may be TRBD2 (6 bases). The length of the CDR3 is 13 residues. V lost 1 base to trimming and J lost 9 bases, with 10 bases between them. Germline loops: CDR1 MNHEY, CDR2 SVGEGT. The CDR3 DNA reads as TGTGCCAGCAGTTACTTCGTGGAGGGTGAGCAGTTCTTC. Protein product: CASSYFVEGEQFF.

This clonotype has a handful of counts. The CDR3: CASSVTGGAYNEQFF. The DNA for the CDR3 is TGTGCCAGCAGTGTAACAGGGGGTGCCTACAATGAGCAGTTCTTC. The chain has TRBV6-2 or TRBV6-3 and TRBJ2-1; the match to TRBD1 covers 8 bases. The CDR3 covers 15 residues. The germline CDR1 and CDR2 sequences are MNHEY and SVGEGT. Unmatched junction bases numbered 5, after V lost 5 bases and J lost 2 bases.

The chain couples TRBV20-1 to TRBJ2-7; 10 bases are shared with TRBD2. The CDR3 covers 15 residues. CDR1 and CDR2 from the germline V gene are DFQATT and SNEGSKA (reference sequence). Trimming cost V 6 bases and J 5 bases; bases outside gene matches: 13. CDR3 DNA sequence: TGCAGTGCCAGCTACACAGCGGGAGGGTTCAACGAGCAGTACTTC. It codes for CSASYTAGGFNEQYF.

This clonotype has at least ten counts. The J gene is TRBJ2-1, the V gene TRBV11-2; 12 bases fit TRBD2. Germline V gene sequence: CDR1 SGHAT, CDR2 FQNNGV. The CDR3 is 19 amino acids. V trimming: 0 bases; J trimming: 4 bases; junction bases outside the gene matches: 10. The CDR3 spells CASSLDSLAGGREYNEQFF. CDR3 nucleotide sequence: TGTGCCAGCAGCTTAGATTCGCTAGCGGGAGGGAGAGAGTACAATGAGCAGTTCTTC.

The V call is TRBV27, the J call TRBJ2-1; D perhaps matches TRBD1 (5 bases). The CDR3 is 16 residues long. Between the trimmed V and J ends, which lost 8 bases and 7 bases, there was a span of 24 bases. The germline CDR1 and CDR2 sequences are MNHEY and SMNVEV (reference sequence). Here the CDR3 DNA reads TGTGCCAGCTCTTTAGGATGGGGCTCCGTCGAAAATGAGCAGTTCTTC. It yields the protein CASSLGWGSVENEQFF.

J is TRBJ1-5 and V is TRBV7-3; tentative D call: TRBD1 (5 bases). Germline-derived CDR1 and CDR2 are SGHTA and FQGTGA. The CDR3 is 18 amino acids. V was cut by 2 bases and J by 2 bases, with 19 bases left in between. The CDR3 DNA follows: TGTGCCAGCAGCTTAGGGCCCACGCCCGGGGCTCGCAATCAGCCCCAGCATTTT. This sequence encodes CASSLGPTPGARNQPQHF.

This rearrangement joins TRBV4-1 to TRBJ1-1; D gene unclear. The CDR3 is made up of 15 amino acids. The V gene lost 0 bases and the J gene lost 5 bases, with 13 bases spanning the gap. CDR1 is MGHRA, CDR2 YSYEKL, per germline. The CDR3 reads CASSQDIGRGTEAFF. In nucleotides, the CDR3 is TGCGCCAGCAGCCAAGATATAGGGCGAGGGACTGAAGCTTTCTTT.

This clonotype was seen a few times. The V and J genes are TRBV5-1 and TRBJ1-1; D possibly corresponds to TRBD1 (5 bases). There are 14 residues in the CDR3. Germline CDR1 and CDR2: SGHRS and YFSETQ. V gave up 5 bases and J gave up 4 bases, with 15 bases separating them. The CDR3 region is CASSLGEGTTEAFF. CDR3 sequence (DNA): TGCGCCAGCAGTCTGGGTGAGGGGACCACTGAAGCTTTCTTT.

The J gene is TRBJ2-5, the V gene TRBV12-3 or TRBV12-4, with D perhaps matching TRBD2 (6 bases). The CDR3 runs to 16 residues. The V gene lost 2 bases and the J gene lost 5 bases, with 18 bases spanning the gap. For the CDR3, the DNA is TGTGCCAGCAGTTTACGGGCTTTCGGCGGGGAGGAGACCCAGTACTTC. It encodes CASSLRAFGGEETQYF.

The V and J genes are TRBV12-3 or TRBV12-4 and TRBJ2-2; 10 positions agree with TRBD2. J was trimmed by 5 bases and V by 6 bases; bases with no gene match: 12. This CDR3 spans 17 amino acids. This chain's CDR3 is CASRFWSGRARTGELFF. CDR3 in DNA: TGTGCCAGCAGGTTTTGGAGCGGGAGGGCAAGAACCGGGGAGCTGTTTTTT.

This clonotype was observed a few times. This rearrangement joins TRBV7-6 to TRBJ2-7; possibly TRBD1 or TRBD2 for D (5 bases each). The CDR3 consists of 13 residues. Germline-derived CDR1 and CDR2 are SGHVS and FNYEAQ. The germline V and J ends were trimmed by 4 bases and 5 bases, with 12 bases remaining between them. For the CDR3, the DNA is TGTGCCAGCAGCTGGGACCAGGGCCACGAGCAGTACTTC. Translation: CASSWDQGHEQYF.

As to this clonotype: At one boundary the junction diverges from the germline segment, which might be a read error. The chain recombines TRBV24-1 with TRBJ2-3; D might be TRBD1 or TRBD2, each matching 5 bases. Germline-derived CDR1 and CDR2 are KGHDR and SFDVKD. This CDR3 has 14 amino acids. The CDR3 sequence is CATSEGTGTGTQYF. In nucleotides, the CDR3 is TGTGCCACCAGTGAAGGGACGGGCACAGGTACGCAGTATTTT.

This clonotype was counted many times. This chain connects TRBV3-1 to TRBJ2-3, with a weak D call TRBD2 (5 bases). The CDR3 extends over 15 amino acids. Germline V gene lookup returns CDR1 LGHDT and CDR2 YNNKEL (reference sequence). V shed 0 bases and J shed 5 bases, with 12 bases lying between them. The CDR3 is CASSQDFGLQDTQYF. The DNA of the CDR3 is TGTGCCAGCAGCCAAGATTTTGGACTTCAAGATACGCAGTATTTT.

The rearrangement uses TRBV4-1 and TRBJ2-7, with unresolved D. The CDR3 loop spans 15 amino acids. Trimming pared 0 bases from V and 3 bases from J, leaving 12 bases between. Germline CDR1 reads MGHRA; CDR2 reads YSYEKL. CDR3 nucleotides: TGCGCCAGCAGCCAAGACTCATCCGGGTTCTACGAGCAGTACTTC. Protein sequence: CASSQDSSGFYEQYF.

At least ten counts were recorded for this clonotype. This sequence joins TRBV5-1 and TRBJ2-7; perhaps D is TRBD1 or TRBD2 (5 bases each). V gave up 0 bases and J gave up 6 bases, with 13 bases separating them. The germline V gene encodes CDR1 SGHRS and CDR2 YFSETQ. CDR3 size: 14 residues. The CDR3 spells CASSLAGPGTEQYF. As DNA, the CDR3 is TGCGCCAGCAGCTTGGCGGGGCCCGGCACCGAGCAGTACTTC. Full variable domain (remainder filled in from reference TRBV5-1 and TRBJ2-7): KAGVTQTPRYLIKTRGQQVTLSCSPISGHRSVSWYQQTPGQGLQFLFEYFSETQRNKGNFPGRFSGRQFSNSRSEMNVSTLELGDSALYLCASSLAGPGTEQYFGPGTRLTVT.

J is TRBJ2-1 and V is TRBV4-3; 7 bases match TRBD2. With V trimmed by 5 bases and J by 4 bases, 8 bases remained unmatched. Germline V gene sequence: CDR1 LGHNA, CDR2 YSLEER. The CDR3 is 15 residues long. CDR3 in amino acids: CASSGGRARYNEQFF. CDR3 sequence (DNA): TGCGCCAGCAGCGGTGGGAGGGCCAGGTACAATGAGCAGTTCTTC.

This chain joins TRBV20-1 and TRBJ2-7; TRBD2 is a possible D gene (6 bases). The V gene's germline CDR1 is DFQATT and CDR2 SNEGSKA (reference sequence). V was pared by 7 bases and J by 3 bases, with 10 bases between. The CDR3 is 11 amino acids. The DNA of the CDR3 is TGCAGTGACCGGGAGCACTACGAGCAGTACTTC. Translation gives CSDREHYEQYF.

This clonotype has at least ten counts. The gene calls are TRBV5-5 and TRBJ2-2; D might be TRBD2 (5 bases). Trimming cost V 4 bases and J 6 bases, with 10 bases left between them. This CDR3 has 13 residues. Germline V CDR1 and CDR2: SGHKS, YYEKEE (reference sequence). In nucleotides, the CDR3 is TGTGCCAGCAGCCGGACTGTGGCCGGGGAGCTGTTTTTT. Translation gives CASSRTVAGELFF.